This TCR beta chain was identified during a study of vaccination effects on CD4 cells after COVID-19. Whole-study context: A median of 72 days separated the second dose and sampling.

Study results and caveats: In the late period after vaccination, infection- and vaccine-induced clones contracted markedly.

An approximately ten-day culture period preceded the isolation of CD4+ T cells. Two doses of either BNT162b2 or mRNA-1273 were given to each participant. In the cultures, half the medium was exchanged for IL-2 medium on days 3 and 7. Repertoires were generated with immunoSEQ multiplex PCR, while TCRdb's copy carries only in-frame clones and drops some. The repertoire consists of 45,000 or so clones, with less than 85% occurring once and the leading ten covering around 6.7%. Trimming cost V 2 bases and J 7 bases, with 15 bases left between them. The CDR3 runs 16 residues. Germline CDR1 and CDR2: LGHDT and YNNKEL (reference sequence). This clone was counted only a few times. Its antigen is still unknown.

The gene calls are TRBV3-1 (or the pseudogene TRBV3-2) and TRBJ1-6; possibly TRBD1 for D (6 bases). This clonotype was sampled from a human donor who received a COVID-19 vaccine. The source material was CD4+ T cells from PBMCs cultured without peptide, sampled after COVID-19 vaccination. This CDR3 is CASSQLGQQGNSPLHF. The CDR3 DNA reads TGTGCCAGCAGCCAATTAGGGCAACAGGGAAATTCACCCCTCCACTTT.